These T cell receptor beta chains were read from a single sample in a study of blood T cell repertoires in COVID-19. Sequencing used immunoSEQ multiplex PCR; TCRdb keeps in-frame clones, though not all of them. The sample includes roughly 43,000 clones, 85% to 90% seen only once; the top ten take about 2.8%. Sequencing input: peripheral blood. These receptors were taken from a man aged 50-60 years with active COVID-19. CDR3s include the opening cysteine and the closing phenylalanine or tryptophan. The D gene is left open where the match is weak.

v_gene	d_gene	len	j_gene	CDR3aa	CDR3nt
TRBV6-1	.	17	TRBJ1-3	CASSDGPGIQMENTIYF	TGTGCCAGCAGTGATGGACCGGGAATTCAGATGGAGAACACCATATATTTT
TRBV7-9	TRBD1	15	TRBJ2-5	CASSSGQGAGETQYF	TGTGCCAGCAGCTCAGGACAGGGGGCGGGGGAGACCCAGTACTTC
TRBV19	TRBD2	17	TRBJ2-1	CASSPQGLAGGRNEQFF	TGTGCCAGTAGTCCCCAGGGACTAGCGGGGGGAAGGAATGAGCAGTTCTTC
TRBV19	.	13	TRBJ1-2	CASSISAGSGYTF	TGTGCCAGTAGTATATCGGCAGGGTCGGGCTACACCTTC
TRBV10-1	.	19	TRBJ1-4	CASSAEKGKQSSCNEKLFF	TGCGCCAGCAGCGCTGAGAAGGGGAAGCAGTCGTCTTGTAATGAAAAACTGTTTTTT
TRBV7-9	.	14	TRBJ1-4	CASSPDSTNEKLFF	TGTGCCAGCAGCCCCGACAGTACTAATGAAAAACTGTTTTTT
TRBV19	.	15	TRBJ1-5	CASSTDWGDGQPQHF	TGTGCCAGTAGTACCGACTGGGGGGATGGTCAGCCCCAGCATTTT
TRBV6-5	.	11	TRBJ2-3	CASTLTDTQYF	TGTGCCAGCACCCTCACAGATACGCAGTATTTT
TRBV4-1	.	16	TRBJ2-5	CASSQDPVSRKETQYF	TGCGCCAGCAGCCAAGACCCGGTTTCGAGAAAAGAGACCCAGTACTTC
TRBV6-2/TRBV6-3	TRBD1	16	TRBJ1-5	CASSLQRTGGNQPQHF	TGTGCCAGCAGTTTGCAAAGGACAGGGGGCAATCAGCCCCAGCATTTT
TRBV28	TRBD1	16	TRBJ1-1	CASSFMTGATNTEAFF	TGTGCCAGCAGTTTTATGACAGGGGCCACGAACACTGAAGCTTTCTTT
TRBV4-2	TRBD1	18	TRBJ2-1	CASSQGGRRGLTYNEQFF	TGTGCCAGCAGCCAAGGGGGCCGCAGGGGGCTTACCTACAATGAGCAGTTCTTC